The 26 T cell receptor beta chains presented below share a single source sample, sequenced in a study of T-cell reconstitution after alpha-beta-depleted transplantation in children. Unique molecular identifiers were incorporated when the TCRbeta library was constructed. TCRdb itself ran the PCR reads through MiXCR, one entry per CDR3 protein. Of 450,000 to 600,000 distinct CDR3 sequences in the sample, 10% to 15% were seen once. Here the sequenced sample was PBMCs, mostly from graft donor cells, taken 360 days after TCRalphabeta/CD19-depleted stem cell transplant. These TCRs come from a male patient between 5 and 17 years old who had a stem cell transplant for acute myeloid leukemia, so the T cells may come from the graft donor.

The rearrangement joins TRBV28 to TRBJ2-6, with 12 bases matching TRBD1. J lost 4 bases, V lost 6 bases, and 16 bases had no gene match. The CDR3 totals 20 residues. Germline values: CDR1 MDHEN, CDR2 SYDVKM. The CDR3, as DNA: TGTGCCAGCAGAGATATCTACCAGGGACAGGGGGCCCTGGGGGCCAACGTCCTGACTTTC. The encoded protein is CASRDIYQGQGALGANVLTF.

There are a few counts of this clonotype. One end of the junction does not line up with germline, which may come from a read error. The chain carries TRBV20-1 and TRBJ1-6, with no clear D. Germline CDR1 DFQATT, CDR2 SNEGSKA (reference sequence). CDR3 length equals 14 residues. CDR3 sequence (DNA): TGCAGTGCTGGAGAGAGAACGGGCCCTAGGGCCCTCCACTTT. This gives the protein CSAGERTGPRALHF.

The V gene is TRBV12-3 or TRBV12-4, the J gene TRBJ2-4; D remains ambiguous. This CDR3 comprises 15 residues. Trimming stripped 1 base from V and 0 bases from J, with 7 bases between. This CDR3 is CASSLGWQAKNIQYF. As DNA, the CDR3 is TGTGCCAGCAGTTTAGGTTGGCAAGCCAAAAACATTCAGTACTTC.

This clonotype was detected ten times or more. The V and J genes are TRBV5-5 and TRBJ2-2, with 8 bases identical to TRBD2. Per germline, CDR1 SGHKS and CDR2 YYEKEE (reference sequence). The CDR3 extends over 17 amino acids. V trimming: 4 bases; J trimming: 7 bases; junction bases outside the gene matches: 15. CDR3 residues: CASSGDTGLASVGELFF. The CDR3 coding sequence is TGTGCCAGCAGCGGGGACACTGGACTAGCTTCCGTCGGGGAGCTGTTTTTT.

CDR3 amino acids: CSASPGQGAYEQYF. Written as DNA, the CDR3 is TGCAGTGCTTCGCCGGGACAGGGTGCCTACGAGCAGTACTTC. The chain has TRBV20-1 and TRBJ2-7; 9 bases align to TRBD1. CDR1 is DFQATT, CDR2 SNEGSKA, per germline (reference sequence). There are 14 residues in the CDR3. The J segment lost 2 bases and the V segment lost 5 bases, leaving 7 bases of the junction unmatched.

This CDR3 reads CASSFGGTARGETQYF. The DNA for the CDR3 is TGTGCCAGCAGCTTTGGCGGGACGGCCCGGGGAGAGACCCAGTACTTC. The chain is built from TRBV7-9 and TRBJ2-5; D is possibly TRBD2 (6 bases). The CDR3 is 16 amino acids. V lost 3 bases and J 4 bases, leaving 18 bases between the germline ends. Germline CDR1 is SEHNR and CDR2 is FQNEAQ (reference sequence).

The chain recombines TRBV6-2 or TRBV6-3 with TRBJ2-5; D unresolved. CDR1 and CDR2 from the germline V gene are MNHEY and SVGEGT. Trimming removed 4 bases at V and 0 bases at J, with 6 bases between. The CDR3 covers 13 residues. CDR3 nucleotides: TGTGCCAGCAGTTTCCCCCACCAAGAGACCCAGTACTTC. Translated, it gives CASSFPHQETQYF.

This clonotype has just a few counts. The J gene is TRBJ2-7, the V gene TRBV20-1; 11 nucleotides match TRBD2. Germline CDR1 reads DFQATT; CDR2 reads SNEGSKA (reference sequence). The V and J ends lost 7 bases and 5 bases, in that order; junction bases with no gene match: 7. The CDR3 extends over 13 amino acids. The CDR3 loop is CSVERLAGNEQYF. The CDR3 nucleotides read TGCAGTGTAGAGCGACTAGCGGGAAACGAGCAGTACTTC.

The gene calls are TRBV7-2 and TRBJ2-7; 7 bases fit TRBD1. V gave up 1 base and J gave up 4 bases; unmatched junction bases: 4. Looked up from germline, CDR1 is SGHTA and CDR2 is FQGNSA. The CDR3 has 14 amino acids. Written as DNA, the CDR3 is TGTGCCAGCAGCTTAGAGGGGGCGTTGTACGAGCAGTACTTC. This encodes CASSLEGALYEQYF.

This clonotype has at least ten counts. This chain joins TRBV4-3 and TRBJ2-1; TRBD2 aligns across 8 bases. In germline, CDR1 is LGHNA, CDR2 YSLEER. The V segment lost 2 bases and the J segment 2 bases; nucleotides outside the gene matches: 5. The CDR3 is made up of 16 amino acids. The CDR3 nucleotides are TGCGCCAGCAGCCAATCCGGGACTAGAACCTACAATGAGCAGTTCTTC. This sequence encodes CASSQSGTRTYNEQFF.

This clonotype was detected a few times. The rearrangement links TRBV27 to TRBJ2-1, with D unclear. Germline-derived CDR1 and CDR2 are MNHEY and SMNVEV (reference sequence). V was trimmed by 8 bases and J by 4 bases, leaving 27 bases between them. CDR3 length: 18 amino acids. The CDR3: CASARPALLGGEYNEQFF. The CDR3 nucleotides are TGTGCCAGCGCCCGACCGGCCCTTCTAGGTGGGGAATACAATGAGCAGTTCTTC.

A few counts support this clonotype. The chain employs TRBV19 and TRBJ2-1; D gene uncertain. CDR1 LNHDA and CDR2 SQIVND come from the germline V gene (reference sequence). CDR3 length: 13 residues. Trimming removed 5 bases from V and 6 bases from J, with 11 bases in between. CDR3 sequence reads: CASSFPPPNEQFF. The DNA of the CDR3 is TGTGCCAGTAGTTTCCCTCCGCCCAATGAGCAGTTCTTC.

V and J are TRBV20-1 and TRBJ2-5, with 11 bases that match TRBD2. Germline lookup yields CDR1 DFQATT and CDR2 SNEGSKA (reference sequence). This CDR3 spans 15 amino acids. The junction had 7 bases not matched to a gene; V was cut back by 4 bases and J by 3 bases. DNA for the CDR3: TGCAGTGCTATCGGACTAGCGGGTCTTAAAGAGACCCAGTACTTC. It yields the protein CSAIGLAGLKETQYF.

The chain employs TRBV20-1 and TRBJ1-4; 7 positions match TRBD1. CDR1 is DFQATT and CDR2 is SNEGSKA in the germline V gene (reference sequence). The CDR3 spans 13 residues. J lost 8 bases, V lost 6 bases, and 9 bases had no gene match. The CDR3 DNA is TGCAGTGCCCAGAGGGGGCGTTACGAAAAACTGTTTTTT. This gives the protein CSAQRGRYEKLFF.

The chain links TRBV7-2 to TRBJ2-5; TRBD2 agrees at 10 bases. The germline gives CDR1 SGHTA, CDR2 FQGNSA. V lost 5 bases to trimming and J lost 5 bases; unmatched junction nucleotides: 11. This CDR3 spans 16 amino acids. The CDR3 is CASSLERASGSETQYF. The CDR3 DNA reads TGTGCCAGCAGCCTCGAGAGGGCTAGCGGGAGTGAGACCCAGTACTTC.

This clonotype appeared a few times. The rearrangement links TRBV7-2 to TRBJ2-1, with D possibly being TRBD2 (5 bases). V was clipped by 1 base and J by 3 bases, with 10 bases between them. Germline assignment: CDR1 SGHTA and CDR2 FQGNSA. This CDR3 contains 15 residues. The CDR3 DNA reads TGTGCCAGCAGCTTAGGGAGACGGGACTACAATGAGCAGTTCTTC. Amino acids: CASSLGRRDYNEQFF.

The table lists this clonotype with many counts. This chain joins TRBV6-2 or TRBV6-3 and TRBJ2-1, with TRBD1 matching 8 bases. The V segment lost 6 bases and the J segment 6 bases; nucleotides outside the gene matches: 7. The CDR3 extends over 14 amino acids. The V gene's germline CDR1 is MNHEY and CDR2 SVGEGT. The chain's CDR3 is CASRWTGTANEQFF. CDR3 DNA sequence: TGTGCCAGCAGGTGGACAGGGACCGCCAATGAGCAGTTCTTC.

Remarks on this clonotype: At one of its ends the junction is not consistent with the germline gene, which may arise from a read error. The chain joins TRBV5-1 to TRBJ2-1; the D gene could be TRBD1 or TRBD2 (5 bases each). Germline lookup yields CDR1 SGHRS and CDR2 YFSETQ. The CDR3 totals 17 residues. The CDR3 loop is CASRVRPGPDSYNEQLF. CDR3 in DNA: TGCGCCAGCAGGGTAAGACCGGGACCTGACTCCTACAATGAGCAGCTCTTC.

This clonotype was seen more than once but under ten times. This CDR3 reads CASSHRLAGNTGELFF. CDR3 in DNA: TGTGCCAGCAGTCACAGACTAGCGGGAAACACCGGGGAGCTGTTTTTT. V is TRBV6-5 and J is TRBJ2-2; 11 bases are shared with TRBD2. Germline V gene lookup returns CDR1 MNHEY and CDR2 SVGAGI. Unmatched junction bases numbered 4, after V lost 5 bases and J lost 2 bases. The CDR3 sequence is 16 residues long.

At least ten counts were recorded for this clonotype. J is TRBJ1-5 and V is TRBV7-2; D is undetermined. The CDR3 loop spans 13 amino acids. Germline CDR1 SGHTA, CDR2 FQGNSA. Trimming removed 4 bases at V and 4 bases at J, with 8 bases between. The CDR3 sequence is CASSWTQNQPQHF. The CDR3, as DNA: TGTGCCAGCAGCTGGACGCAAAATCAGCCCCAGCATTTT.

The chain combines TRBV7-8 with TRBJ1-5; D is possibly TRBD1 (6 bases). Germline CDR1 SGHVS, CDR2 FQNEAQ. Deletions cut 5 bases from V and 4 bases from J, with 15 bases between. The CDR3 spans 15 residues. CDR3 in DNA: TGTGCCAGCAGCGAGGGACACGGCGGGAATCAGCCCCAGCATTTT. Its translation: CASSEGHGGNQPQHF.

This sequence joins TRBV28 and TRBJ2-3, with TRBD2 matching over 8 bases. Losses at the gene ends were 4 bases for V and 1 base for J; bases not matched to a gene: 4. Looked up from germline, CDR1 is MDHEN and CDR2 is SYDVKM. The CDR3 runs to 15 residues. Here the CDR3 DNA reads TGTGCCAGCAGTTCCCCCGGGGGGGGCACAGATACGCAGTATTTT. Its translation is CASSSPGGGTDTQYF.

The sample holds many counts of this clonotype. The rearrangement joins TRBV4-2 to TRBJ2-7; 7 positions match TRBD2. CDR3 size: 15 residues. In germline, CDR1 is LGHNA, CDR2 YNFKEQ. With V trimmed by 4 bases and J by 4 bases, 10 bases remained unmatched. This chain's CDR3 is CASSRVAGVGYEQYF. The CDR3 region has the DNA TGTGCCAGCAGCCGGGTTGCGGGAGTCGGGTACGAGCAGTACTTC.

This clonotype was detected ten times or more. The chain couples TRBV19 to TRBJ2-1; 9 bases are a match to TRBD2. CDR1 and CDR2 from the germline V gene are LNHDA and SQIVND (reference sequence). The CDR3 totals 15 residues. Trimming removed 6 bases from V and 1 base from J; junction bases left unmatched: 4. The CDR3 nucleotides read TGTGCCAGTAGCGGACTAGCGAGATCCTACAATGAGCAGTTCTTC. Amino acids: CASSGLARSYNEQFF.

This chain connects TRBV6-5 to TRBJ2-7, with unresolved D. V gave up 0 bases and J gave up 0 bases, with 9 bases separating them. The CDR3 contains 15 residues. From germline, CDR1 is MNHEY and CDR2 SVGAGI. In DNA form, the CDR3 reads TGTGCCAGCAGTTACTCGAATGGAGTCTCCTACGAGCAGTACTTC. This sequence encodes CASSYSNGVSYEQYF.

This clonotype was counted many times. This sequence joins TRBV6-5 and TRBJ2-7; 8 bases align to TRBD2. The CDR3 runs 13 residues. V was pared by 11 bases and J by 2 bases, with 8 bases of the junction left unmatched. Germline lookup yields CDR1 MNHEY and CDR2 SVGAGI. The CDR3 sequence: CASREGQAYEQYF. CDR3 DNA sequence: TGTGCCTCCCGGGAGGGCCAGGCCTACGAGCAGTACTTC.